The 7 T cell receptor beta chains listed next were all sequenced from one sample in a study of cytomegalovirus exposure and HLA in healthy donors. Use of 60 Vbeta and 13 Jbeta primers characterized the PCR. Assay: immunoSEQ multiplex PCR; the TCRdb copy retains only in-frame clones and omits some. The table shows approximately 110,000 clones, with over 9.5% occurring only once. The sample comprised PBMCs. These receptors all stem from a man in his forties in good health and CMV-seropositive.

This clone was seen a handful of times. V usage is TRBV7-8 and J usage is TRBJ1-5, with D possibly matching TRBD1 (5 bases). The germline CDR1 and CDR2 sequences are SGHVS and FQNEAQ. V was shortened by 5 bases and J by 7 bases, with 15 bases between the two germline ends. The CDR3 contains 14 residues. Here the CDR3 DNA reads TGTGCCAGCAGCCCAGGGACTTCAGGGCAGCCCCAGCATTTT. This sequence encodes CASSPGTSGQPQHF.

The CDR3 reads CASSPGQPRLGYTF. DNA of the CDR3: TGTGCCAGCAGCCCGGGACAGCCCAGACTTGGCTACACCTTC. The chain uses TRBV28 and TRBJ1-2; the match to TRBD1 covers 7 bases. Germline values: CDR1 MDHEN, CDR2 SYDVKM. The CDR3 consists of 14 residues. With V trimmed by 6 bases and J by 7 bases, 11 bases remained unmatched.

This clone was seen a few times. This CDR3 reads CASSPGGRTEAFF. In DNA form, the CDR3 reads TGTGCCAGCAGTCCAGGGGGCCGCACTGAAGCTTTCTTT. This chain joins TRBV11-3 and TRBJ1-1; 8 bases fit TRBD1. The germline CDR1 and CDR2 sequences are SGHNT and YENEEA. Losses at the gene ends were 6 bases for V and 4 bases for J; bases not matched to a gene: 4. There are 13 residues in the CDR3.

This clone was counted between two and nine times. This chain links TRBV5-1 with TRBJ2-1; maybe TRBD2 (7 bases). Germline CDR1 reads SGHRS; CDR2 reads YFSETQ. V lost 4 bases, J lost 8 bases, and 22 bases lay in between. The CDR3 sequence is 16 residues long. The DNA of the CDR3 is TGCGCCAGCAGCATAGGGGGGGCACTCGAGGTGGATGAGCAGTTCTTC. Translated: CASSIGGALEVDEQFF. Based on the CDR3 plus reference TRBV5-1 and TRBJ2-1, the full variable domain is KAGVTQTPRYLIKTRGQQVTLSCSPISGHRSVSWYQQTPGQGLQFLFEYFSETQRNKGNFPGRFSGRQFSNSRSEMNVSTLELGDSALYLCASSIGGALEVDEQFFGPGTRLTVL.

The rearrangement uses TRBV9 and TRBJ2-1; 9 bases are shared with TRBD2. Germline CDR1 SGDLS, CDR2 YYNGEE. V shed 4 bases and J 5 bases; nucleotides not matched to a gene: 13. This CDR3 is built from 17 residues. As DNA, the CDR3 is TGTGCCAGCAGCCCTCCCAAGACTAGCGGAGCCCACAATGAGCAGTTCTTC. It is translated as CASSPPKTSGAHNEQFF.

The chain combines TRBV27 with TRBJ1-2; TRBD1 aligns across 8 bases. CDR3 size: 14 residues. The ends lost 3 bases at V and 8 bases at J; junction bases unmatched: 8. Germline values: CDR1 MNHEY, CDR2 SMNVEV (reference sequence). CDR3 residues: CASSLQTGAGGYTF. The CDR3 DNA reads TGTGCCAGCAGTTTGCAGACAGGGGCAGGCGGCTACACCTTC.

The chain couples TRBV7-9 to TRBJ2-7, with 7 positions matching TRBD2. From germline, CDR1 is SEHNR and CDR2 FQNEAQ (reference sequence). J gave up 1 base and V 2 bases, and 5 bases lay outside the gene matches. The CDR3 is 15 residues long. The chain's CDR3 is CASSLTAGESYEQYF. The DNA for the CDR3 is TGTGCCAGCAGCTTAACGGCGGGAGAGTCCTACGAGCAGTACTTC. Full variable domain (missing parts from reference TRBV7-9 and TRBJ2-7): DTGVSQNPRHKITKRGQNVTFRCDPISEHNRLYWYRQTLGQGPEFLTYFQNEAQLEKSRLLSDRFSAERPKGSFSTLEIQRTEQGDSAMYLCASSLTAGESYEQYFGPGTRLTVT.